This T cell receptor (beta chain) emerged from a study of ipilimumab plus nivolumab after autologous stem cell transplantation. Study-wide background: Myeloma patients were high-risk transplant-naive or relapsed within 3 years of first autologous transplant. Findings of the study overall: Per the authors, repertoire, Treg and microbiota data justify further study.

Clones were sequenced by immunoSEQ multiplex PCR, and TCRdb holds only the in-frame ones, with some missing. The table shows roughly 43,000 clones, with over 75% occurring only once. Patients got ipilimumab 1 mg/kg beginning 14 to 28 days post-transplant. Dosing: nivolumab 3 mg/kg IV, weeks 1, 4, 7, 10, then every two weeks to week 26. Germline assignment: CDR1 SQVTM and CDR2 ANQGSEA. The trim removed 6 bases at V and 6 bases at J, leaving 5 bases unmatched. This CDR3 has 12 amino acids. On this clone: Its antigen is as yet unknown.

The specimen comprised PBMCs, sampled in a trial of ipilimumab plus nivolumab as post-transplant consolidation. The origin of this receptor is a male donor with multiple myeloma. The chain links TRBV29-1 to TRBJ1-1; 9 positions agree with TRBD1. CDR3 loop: CSVARQGAEAFF. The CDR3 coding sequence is TGCAGCGTCGCGAGACAGGGGGCTGAAGCTTTCTTT.